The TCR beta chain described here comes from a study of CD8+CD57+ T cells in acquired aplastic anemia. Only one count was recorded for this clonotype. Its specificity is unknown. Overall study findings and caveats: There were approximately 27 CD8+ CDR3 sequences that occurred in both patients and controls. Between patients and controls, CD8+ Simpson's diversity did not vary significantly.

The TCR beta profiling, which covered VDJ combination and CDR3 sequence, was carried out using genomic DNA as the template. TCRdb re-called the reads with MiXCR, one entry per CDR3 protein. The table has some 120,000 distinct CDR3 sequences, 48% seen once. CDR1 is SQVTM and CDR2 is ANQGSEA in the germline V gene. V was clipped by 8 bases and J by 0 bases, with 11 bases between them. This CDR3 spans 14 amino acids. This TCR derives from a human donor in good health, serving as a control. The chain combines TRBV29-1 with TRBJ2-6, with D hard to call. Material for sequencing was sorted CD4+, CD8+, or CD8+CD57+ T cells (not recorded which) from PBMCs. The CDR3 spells CSLRGSSGANVLTF. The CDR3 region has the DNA TGCAGCCTAAGAGGTAGCTCTGGGGCCAACGTCCTGACTTTC.